This T cell receptor beta chain was documented in a study of cytotoxic CD8 clonotypes in ibrutinib-treated CLL. Findings of the study overall: Patients showed higher baseline clonality than age-matched healthy donors, and it tracked circulating CD8+ T-cell counts.

The assay was immunoSEQ multiplex PCR, and TCRdb's table has in-frame clones only and misses some. The top ten clones hold 10% to 15% of a sample with approximately 210,000 clones, over 55% of them seen once. J gave up 7 bases and V 4 bases, and 9 bases lay outside the gene matches. This CDR3 spans 15 amino acids. For this clone: The antigen is not known.

Sequenced material: PBMCs, taken after 24 months of ibrutinib treatment. The receptor's source is a human donor with chronic lymphocytic leukemia. The V gene is TRBV5-3, the J gene TRBJ2-1, with 9 nucleotides matching TRBD2. TRBV5-3 is treated as an ORF (open reading frame) with a function not yet certain. The chain's CDR3 is CARSLSQREANEQFF. For the CDR3, the DNA is TGTGCCAGAAGCCTTTCACAGCGGGAGGCGAATGAGCAGTTCTTC.